The rows below give T cell receptor beta chains drawn from one sample of a study of cytomegalovirus exposure and HLA in healthy donors. The data were produced by immunoSEQ multiplex PCR, yet TCRdb's version contains in-frame clones alone and is incomplete. The data contain about 150,000 clones, more than 60% of them singletons. Sequencing input: PBMCs. All receptors come from a woman in her forties in good health and CMV-seronegative. Each CDR3 is given with its conserved first and last residue. D genes are given only for firm matches.

len | d_gene | v_gene | CDR3aa
13 | - | TRBV6-5 | CATIRDNSYEQYF
14 | TRBD1 | TRBV7-9 | CASSFYRGDDEQYF
16 | TRBD1 | TRBV19 | CASSMWGGQGEEKLFF
10 | - | TRBV30 | CAWSRTEAFF
16 | TRBD2 | TRBV6-5 | CASSYRTSGRAYEQYF
17 | TRBD2 | TRBV29-1 | CSALKVGGIGAYNEQFF
13 | - | TRBV7-6 | CASSSNSANEQYF
13 | - | TRBV5-1 | CASSIPSRNEQFF
15 | TRBD1 | TRBV6-6 | CASRIRQGSSYEQYF
17 | TRBD1 | TRBV2 | CASSDSTGQGIRGGYTF
13 | - | TRBV28 | CASVLTGKEVQYF
16 | TRBD2 | TRBV29-1 | CSARARLAGETGELFF
16 | TRBD1 | TRBV27 | CASSSTGGRTDEKLFF
14 | - | TRBV7-9 | CASSFGTLTDTQYF
14 | - | TRBV4-1 | CASSPRRGEEKLFF
18 | TRBD2 | TRBV4-2 | CASSQDLSTGGPADTQYF
14 | - | TRBV7-9 | CASSLDNPLDEQYF
14 | - | TRBV7-2 | CASSLARNSYEQYF
15 | - | TRBV11-3 | CASATGQPGSPEAFF
15 | - | TRBV6-5 | CASRRSGTLQETQYF
13 | TRBD2 | TRBV25-1 | CASRGGGYNEQFF
14 | TRBD1 | TRBV19 | CASSMGDSFYEQYF
13 | - | TRBV21-1 | CASSRPRGYGYTF
11 | - | TRBV5-4 | CASSNSYEQYF
14 | - | TRBV6-5 | CASTPLGGPGELFF
16 | - | TRBV10-3 | CAISEALQGTNTEAFF
12 | - | TRBV19 | CASRSVSYEQYF
14 | - | TRBV5-1 | CASSLAGPTDTQYF
14 | - | TRBV5-1 | CASSLKGIYDTQYF
13 | TRBD1 | TRBV7-8 | CASTIGTDYEQYF
14 | - | TRBV5-6 | CASSWGVTNEKLFF
16 | - | TRBV6-6 | CASFDPPGGRTDTQYF
14 | - | TRBV2 | CASSVQGARQPQHF
15 | - | TRBV4-1 | CASSQKLPNREPLHF
16 | - | TRBV19 | CASSIERREGAGELFF
15 | TRBD1 | TRBV5-4 | CASSFPGQENYGYTF
14 | TRBD1 | TRBV2 | CASQRGQGGTEAFF
15 | TRBD1 | TRBV19 | CASSFHRGLITEAFF
17 | - | TRBV5-8 | CASSLPQGSRYNQPQHF
15 | - | TRBV10-3 | CAISEGQLRTDTQYF